This record concerns one T cell receptor (beta chain) sequence. This clone was detected many times. Its antigen is unknown. The missing CDR3 end, 3 residues past where the read stops, is filled in from the germline J gene. Via the germline V gene, CDR1 is MNHNS and CDR2 SASEGT. The V and J ends are trimmed by 2 bases and 1 base, leaving 9 bases between them. From the cysteine through the phenylalanine, the CDR3 covers 15 amino acids. The CDR3 was read in part: 36 bases, with the frame set at base 1. This entry belongs to a study of T cell clonality in common variable immunodeficiency (dated by TCRdb to 2014 to 2015). Study-level results and caveats: CVID subjects shared fewer TCRbeta clones with each other than healthy controls did (p < 0.0001). Even though DNA input was equal, the average per sample came to about 81,820 unique sequences for controls compared with roughly 30,000 for CVID samples. It was noted by the authors that sequencing of the repertoires of T cell subpopulations would be needed to clarify the cause of the increased clonality in CVID. Fewer deletions and N-nucleotide insertions were reportedly observed in CVID TCRbeta sequences, and highly modified clones with 13 or more V deletions were reportedly absent from CVID TCRbeta sequences. TCRbeta clonality was higher in CVID subjects than in healthy controls (t-test p = 0.018), and the increase was most characteristic of about a third of subjects. Correlations of repertoire features with clinical complications were constrained by heterogeneity among patients within the CVID cohort.

Predominantly Caucasian heritage was noted among both the CVID patients and the healthy controls. Heparinized peripheral whole blood samples of about 4.5 to 8 ml were collected from each donor. TCRbeta CDR3 repertoires were sequenced from genomic DNA of adults with common variable immune deficiency (CVID) and healthy adult controls. There were approximately 22 healthy adult volunteers in the control group (around 12 female and around 10 male), ranging in age from about 23 to 75 years, with a mean age of about 32. Diluted blood was density-centrifuged over Hypaque 1077 or Ficoll-Paque to isolate peripheral blood mononuclear cells. Genomic DNA was obtained from unsorted mononuclear cells using either Qiagen column purification or a centrifugation-based method. Equivalent amounts of genomic DNA from CVID and control samples were used as sequencing input. For every sample, a 60 bp segment covering the rearranged TCRbeta CDR3 region was amplified and then sequenced. The immunoSEQ assay, a bias-corrected multiplex PCR combined with high-throughput sequencing, was used for TCRbeta amplification. The study's processing was this. Every unique nucleotide sequence counted as a clone and was annotated with V, D and J genes, copy number and frequency. Sequences were labeled productive if in frame, and non-productive if out of frame or containing stop codons. Clonality was calculated from Shannon's entropy as previously described. The predicted amino acid sequences of productive clones were used to derive mean CDR3 Kyte-Doolittle hydropathy. Using the R hclust function, scaled V gene usage was clustered hierarchically with Manhattan distance and complete linkage. Clone sharing by CDR3 amino acid sequence was assessed by resampling 12 repertoires per group over 100 rounds. The repertoires were searched for approximately 70 published EBV-specific and 245 published CMV-specific TCRbeta sequences. A couple of CVID samples that yielded fewer than 10,000 sequences were excluded from the analysis, so around 40 CVID repertoires were retained. What TCRdb holds here is the immuneACCESS table cut down to in-frame rearrangements. Part of the clones is not present; checked against another copy, under half of the missing clones reflect an unresolved V gene, and the others are unexplained. V, J and clone size are those of that table, while D and trimming were read from the DNA. With more than 65,000 clones recorded, this sample contains no clone counted only once. Together, the top ten hold over 0.7% of the sample.

The V and J genes are TRBV6-1 and TRBJ2-1; a tentative D call is TRBD1 (6 bases match). Sequencing was performed on peripheral blood mononuclear cells. This TCR was recovered from a person aged 18 to 70 in good health. The CDR3 reads as follows: CASSELGGSYNEQFF. Incomplete CDR3 DNA: TGTGCCAGCAGTGAATTAGGGGGTTCCTACAATGAG.